A selection of T cell receptor beta chains follows, all from one sample in a study of tumor-infiltrating lymphocytes in oesophageal squamous cell carcinoma. From the PCR reads, TCRdb called clonotypes with MiXCR, one entry per CDR3 protein. The table shows roughly 20,000 distinct CDR3 sequences, with roughly 41% occurring only once. The sequenced sample consisted of normal esophageal tissue next to the tumor. The receptors derive from a male donor with esophageal squamous cell carcinoma. The CDR3 runs from the conserved cysteine through the conserved F or W. The order of the fields is J gene, clone size, D gene, V gene, CDR3 DNA, CDR3 protein. A D gene is named only where the DNA matches it firmly. Only some rows state a clone size, as once, few, many or a class for expanded clones.

TRBJ2-7 many - TRBV24-1 TGTGCCACCAGTGCGTCTTACGAGCAGTACTTC CATSASYEQYF
TRBJ2-3 - TRBD1 TRBV7-2 TGTGCCAGCAGCTTACAGGGGGCGCAAGTGGGGTATTTT CASSLQGAQVGYF
TRBJ2-7 many - TRBV12-3/TRBV12-4 TGTGCCAGCAGTTTATTGAGGCGGGACTCCTACGAGCAGTACTTC CASSLLRRDSYEQYF
TRBJ2-3 - - TRBV11-1 TGTGCCAGCAGCTTACCAGCGGAAGCAGATACGCAGTATTTT CASSLPAEADTQYF
TRBJ2-5 - TRBD1 TRBV5-1 TGCGCCAGCAGCACGGGCAGGGGGCAAGAGACCCAGTACTTC CASSTGRGQETQYF
TRBJ2-1 medium-sized - TRBV11-3 TGTGCCAGCACTCAAGGGGCGTCATTTAATGAGCAGTTCTTC CASTQGASFNEQFF
TRBJ2-7 - - TRBV7-3 TGTGCCAGCAGCTCAAGCAAGCCCCCGATCGGGAAGATGTACTTC CASSSSKPPIGKMYF
TRBJ2-7 - - TRBV28 TGTGCCAACAGTTTATTATCGGGGTTTTACGAGCAGTACTTC CANSLLSGFYEQYF
TRBJ2-7 once TRBD2 TRBV7-2 TGTGCCAGCAGCTCCAGACTAGCGGGGGCCTACAATGAGCAGTACTTC CASSSRLAGAYNEQYF
TRBJ2-5 - - TRBV7-6 TGTGCCAGCAGCTTTAGTGGCCCAGATACGCAGTACTTC CASSFSGPDTQYF
TRBJ2-3 many TRBD1 TRBV28 TGTGCCAGCAGCGCTCCTTCCGGGACAGCCACAGATACGCAGTATTTT CASSAPSGTATDTQYF
TRBJ2-7 medium-sized TRBD1 TRBV12-5 TGTGCTAGTGGCCCGACAGGGGGTGACTACGAGCAGTACTTC CASGPTGGDYEQYF
TRBJ2-5 - TRBD2 TRBV18 TGTGCCAGCTCGCCCAGTGGAGCGGGGGCAGAGACCCAGTACTTC CASSPSGAGAETQYF
TRBJ1-2 - - TRBV6-1 TGTGCCAGCCAAGGTCAGGGATATGGCTACACCTTC CASQGQGYGYTF
TRBJ2-1 - - TRBV7-9 TGTGCCAGCAGCTTAGGGCTAGCCCGCTACAATGAGCAGTTCTTC CASSLGLARYNEQFF
TRBJ1-6 - TRBD1 TRBV9 TGTGCCAGCAGCGTACAACAGGGGGCTTCACCCCTCCACTTT CASSVQQGASPLHF
TRBJ2-5 - - TRBV12-3/TRBV12-4 TGTGCCAGCAGTTTGCCAGAGACCCAAGAGACCCCGTACTTC CASSLPETQETPYF
TRBJ1-1 - - TRBV10-3 TGTGCCATCAGTGTAACAGGGAAAAGGAACACTGAAGCTTTCTTT CAISVTGKRNTEAFF
TRBJ2-1 many TRBD2 TRBV7-2 TGTGCCAGCAGCTTGAAACTAGCGGGAGGGTTCAATGAGCAGTTCTTC CASSLKLAGGFNEQFF
TRBJ2-7 many - TRBV11-2 TGTGCCAGCAGCTTACGCCGCTTGACCAGGGCCGACGAGCAGTACTTC CASSLRRLTRADEQYF
TRBJ2-1 - TRBD2 TRBV6-6 TGTGCCAGCAGTTACCCCAGAGGGGTGAGCGGGGAGGGTTCTGAGCAGTTCTTC CASSYPRGVSGEGSEQFF
TRBJ2-3 - - TRBV2 TGTGCCAGCAATGGGCAGGAGGCCGATACGCAGTATTTT CASNGQEADTQYF
TRBJ2-1 few - TRBV11-1 TGTGCCAGCAGCTTGAGGGCCGGAGGGGCACCCTACGAGCAGTTCTTC CASSLRAGGAPYEQFF
TRBJ2-5 - TRBD2 TRBV10-3 TGTGCCATCAGTGGGGGACTAGCGGGACTGGAGACCCAGTACTTC CAISGGLAGLETQYF
TRBJ2-1 - TRBD2 TRBV7-6 TGTGCTAGCAGCTTAGAAGTGGGACTAGCGTACAATGAGCAGTTCTTC CASSLEVGLAYNEQFF
TRBJ2-5 medium-sized - TRBV7-2 TGTGCCAGCAGCCCGCGCCTAGGGGATCAAGAGACCCAGTACTTC CASSPRLGDQETQYF
TRBJ2-5 once TRBD1 TRBV7-3 TGTGCCAGCAGCCTGACAGGGGACGGGGAGACCCAGTACTTC CASSLTGDGETQYF
TRBJ2-1 - - TRBV6-6 TGTGCCAGCAGTTACTCAGGTTCCCACAATGAGCAGTTCTTC CASSYSGSHNEQFF
TRBJ2-1 medium-sized - TRBV7-3 TGTGCCAGCAGGTCCCTAGCCGGGGGAGGTGAGCAGTTCTTC CASRSLAGGGEQFF
TRBJ2-6 many - TRBV28 TGTGCCAGCAGTTTGTCTGGGAGCTCGGGGGCCAACGTCCTGACTTTC CASSLSGSSGANVLTF
TRBJ2-5 - - TRBV7-3 TGTGCCAGCAGCTTATCCGGGAACCACGTACGAGAGACCCAGTACTTC CASSLSGNHVRETQYF
TRBJ2-7 few - TRBV7-4 TGTGCCAGCAGCTTAGTTGACCTTCCTTTGGGATCGGATAACTTC CASSLVDLPLGSDNF
TRBJ2-7 - TRBD1 TRBV23-1 TGCGCCAGCAGTCCCCTTGGCTGGACAGGCCTCACAGATACGCAGTACTTC CASSPLGWTGLTDTQYF
TRBJ2-7 - TRBD1 TRBV7-4 TGTGCCAGCAGCTCGGGACAGGGAGACTACAATGAGCAGTACTTC CASSSGQGDYNEQYF
TRBJ2-5 large TRBD2 TRBV7-3 TGTGCCAGCAGCTTTACCGGGGGGGAGACCCAGTACTTC CASSFTGGETQYF
TRBJ2-1 - TRBD2 TRBV7-3 TGTGCCAGCAGCAAACTAGCGGGAGTTATGGATGAGCAGTTCTTC CASSKLAGVMDEQFF
TRBJ1-1 - - TRBV7-6 TGTGCCAGCAGCGTGAAAGTCGACACTGAAGCTTTCTTT CASSVKVDTEAFF
TRBJ2-1 many TRBD2 TRBV19 TGTGCCAGTAGTATAGGACTAGCGGGAGTTTTTGAGCAGTTCTTC CASSIGLAGVFEQFF
TRBJ2-5 once TRBD2 TRBV20-1 TGCAGTGCTTTCGTAGCGGGAGAAGAGACCCAGTACTTC CSAFVAGEETQYF
TRBJ1-1 once - TRBV7-2 TGTGCCAGCAGCCGTCAATCCACAAGCGGCACTGAAGCTTTCTTT CASSRQSTSGTEAFF
TRBJ2-2 - - TRBV14 TGTGCCAGCAGCCAAGACTACCGAGCTGGAGCGGTCACCGGGGAGCTGTTTTTT CASSQDYRAGAVTGELFF
TRBJ1-5 many - TRBV28 TGTGCCAGCAGTGTGGTGGGGGCGCTTCGGCAGCCCCAGCATTTT CASSVVGALRQPQHF
TRBJ2-7 - - TRBV29-1 TGCAGCGTTGAAGATTCAAAGGGGGGATACGAGCAGTACTTC CSVEDSKGGYEQYF
TRBJ2-5 - TRBD2 TRBV10-3 TGTGCCATCAGTGGGCTAGCGGGAGGGAACCAAGAGACCCAGTACTTC CAISGLAGGNQETQYF
TRBJ2-5 - TRBD2 TRBV10-2 TGCGCCAGCAGAGATTCGACTAGCGGGGACCAAGAGACCCAGTACTTC CASRDSTSGDQETQYF
TRBJ2-1 many TRBD2 TRBV7-2 TGTGCCAGCAGCTTAGACGGTGCTAGCGGGAGTATAAGTGAGCAGTTCTTC CASSLDGASGSISEQFF
TRBJ2-2 - - TRBV7-4 TGTGCCAGCAGCTTAGCAGGGTACACCGGGGAGCTGTTTTTT CASSLAGYTGELFF
TRBJ2-1 - - TRBV5-1 TGCGCCAGCAGCTTGAAGATTGGGGAACAGGGTAATGAGCAGTTCTTC CASSLKIGEQGNEQFF
TRBJ2-7 - - TRBV20-1 TGCAGTGCTAGAGCTCGAGCGGACCGCTACGAGCAGTACTTC CSARARADRYEQYF
TRBJ2-3 - - TRBV6-6 TGTGCCAGCAGTTACTCGATCCCCCAGGGAGCCTACACAGATACGCAGTATTTT CASSYSIPQGAYTDTQYF
TRBJ1-1 - - TRBV10-3 TGTGCCATCAGCCCTGACTGGAACACTGAAGCTTTCTTT CAISPDWNTEAFF
TRBJ2-3 many TRBD2 TRBV24-1 TGTGCCACCACCCCTAGTCCCGGGACTAGCGGCTCTAGCACAGATACGCAGTATTTT CATTPSPGTSGSSTDTQYF
TRBJ1-1 few - TRBV6-1 TGTGCCAGCAGCGAACGGGGTTATAACACTGAAGCTTTCTTT CASSERGYNTEAFF
TRBJ2-1 once TRBD1 TRBV7-6 TGTGCCAGCAGCTTAGGGGACAGATCCAATGAGCAGTTCTTC CASSLGDRSNEQFF